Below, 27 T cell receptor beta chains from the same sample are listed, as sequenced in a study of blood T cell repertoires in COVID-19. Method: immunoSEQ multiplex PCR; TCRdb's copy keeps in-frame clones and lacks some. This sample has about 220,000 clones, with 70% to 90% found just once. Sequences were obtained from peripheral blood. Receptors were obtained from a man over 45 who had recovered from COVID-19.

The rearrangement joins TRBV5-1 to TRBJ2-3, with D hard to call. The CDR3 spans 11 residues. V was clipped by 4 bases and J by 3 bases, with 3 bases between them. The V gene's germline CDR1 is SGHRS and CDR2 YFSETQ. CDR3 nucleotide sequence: TGCGCCAGCAGCGAGACAGATACGCAGTATTTT. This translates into CASSETDTQYF.

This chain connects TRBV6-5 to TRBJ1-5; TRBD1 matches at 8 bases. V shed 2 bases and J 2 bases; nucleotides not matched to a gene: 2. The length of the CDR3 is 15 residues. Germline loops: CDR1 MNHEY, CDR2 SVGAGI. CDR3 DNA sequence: TGTGCCAGCAGTTACGCAGGGGGCCGCAATCAGCCCCAGCATTTT. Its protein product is CASSYAGGRNQPQHF.

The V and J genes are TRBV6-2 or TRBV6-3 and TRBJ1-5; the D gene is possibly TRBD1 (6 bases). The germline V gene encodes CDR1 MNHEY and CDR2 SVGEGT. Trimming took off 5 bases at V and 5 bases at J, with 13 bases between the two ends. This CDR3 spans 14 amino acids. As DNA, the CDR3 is TGTGCCAGCAGTCCGGCCCAGGGGCATCAGCCCCAGCATTTT. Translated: CASSPAQGHQPQHF.

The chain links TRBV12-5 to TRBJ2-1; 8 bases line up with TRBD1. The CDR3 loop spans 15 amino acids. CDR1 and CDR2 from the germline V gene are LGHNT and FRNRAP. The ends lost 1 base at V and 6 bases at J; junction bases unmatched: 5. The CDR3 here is CASGLAGQGPNEQFF. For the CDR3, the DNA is TGTGCTAGTGGTTTGGCAGGACAGGGCCCCAATGAGCAGTTCTTC.

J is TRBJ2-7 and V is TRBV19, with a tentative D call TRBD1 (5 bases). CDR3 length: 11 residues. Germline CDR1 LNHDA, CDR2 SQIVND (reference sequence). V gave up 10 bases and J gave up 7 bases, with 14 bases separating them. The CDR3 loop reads CATKEGVEQYF. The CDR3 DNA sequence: TGTGCCACCAAGGAAGGGGTTGAGCAGTACTTC.

The chain's CDR3 is CASSQGGGGQYF. The CDR3 coding sequence is TGCGCCAGCAGCCAAGGGGGGGGCGGGCAGTATTTT. The rearrangement joins TRBV4-1 to TRBJ2-3; a possible D gene is TRBD2 (7 bases). The CDR3 covers 12 residues. V was clipped by 1 base and J by 11 bases, with 10 bases between them. Germline-derived CDR1 and CDR2 are MGHRA and YSYEKL.

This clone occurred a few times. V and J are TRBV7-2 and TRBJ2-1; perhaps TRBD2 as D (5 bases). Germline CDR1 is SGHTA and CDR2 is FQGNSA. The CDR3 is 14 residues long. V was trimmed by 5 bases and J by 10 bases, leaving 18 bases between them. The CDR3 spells CASSPLAAGGEQFF. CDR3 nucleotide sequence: TGTGCCAGCAGCCCCTTGGCGGCGGGTGGCGAGCAGTTCTTC.

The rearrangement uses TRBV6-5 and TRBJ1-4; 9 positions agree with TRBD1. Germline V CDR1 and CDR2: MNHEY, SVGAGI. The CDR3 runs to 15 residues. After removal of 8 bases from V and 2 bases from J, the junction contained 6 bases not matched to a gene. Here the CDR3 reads CASADRGFTNEKLFF. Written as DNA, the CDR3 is TGTGCCAGCGCCGACAGGGGGTTCACTAATGAAAAACTGTTTTTT.

CDR3 sequence: CASSLTRTLNTGELFF. As DNA, the CDR3 is TGTGCCAGCAGTTTAACCCGGACATTGAACACCGGGGAGCTGTTTTTT. The rearrangement uses TRBV28 and TRBJ2-2; D is possibly TRBD1 (5 bases). Germline CDR1 and CDR2: MDHEN and SYDVKM. V lost 2 bases and J lost 1, with 11 bases in between. The CDR3 covers 16 residues.

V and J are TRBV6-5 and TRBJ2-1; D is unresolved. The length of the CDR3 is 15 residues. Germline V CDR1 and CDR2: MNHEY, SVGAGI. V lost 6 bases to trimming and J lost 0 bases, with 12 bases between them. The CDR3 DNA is TGTGCCAGCAGCCGCACGGTGTTCTCCTACAATGAGCAGTTCTTC. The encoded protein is CASSRTVFSYNEQFF.

For the CDR3, the DNA is TGTGCCAGTAGTATAGATCCAGGGGGCAATCAGCCCCAGCATTTT. Its protein product is CASSIDPGGNQPQHF. V usage is TRBV19 and J usage is TRBJ1-5; possibly TRBD1 for D (6 bases). Between the trimmed V and J ends, which lost 0 bases and 2 bases, there was a span of 8 bases. This CDR3 contains 15 residues. From germline, CDR1 is LNHDA and CDR2 SQIVND (reference sequence).

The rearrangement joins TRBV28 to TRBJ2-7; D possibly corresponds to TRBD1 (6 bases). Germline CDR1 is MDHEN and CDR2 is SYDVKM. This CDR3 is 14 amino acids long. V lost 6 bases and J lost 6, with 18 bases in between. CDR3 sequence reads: CASSKTGALPEQYF. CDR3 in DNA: TGTGCCAGCAGCAAGACAGGTGCCCTTCCCGAGCAGTACTTC.

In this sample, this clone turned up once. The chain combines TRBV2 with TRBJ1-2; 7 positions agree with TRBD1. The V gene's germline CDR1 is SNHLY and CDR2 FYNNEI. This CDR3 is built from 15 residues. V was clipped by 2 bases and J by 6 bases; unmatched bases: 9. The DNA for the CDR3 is TGTGCCAGCAGTGAACCATCCGGGACAGCCCATGGCTACACCTTC. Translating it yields CASSEPSGTAHGYTF.

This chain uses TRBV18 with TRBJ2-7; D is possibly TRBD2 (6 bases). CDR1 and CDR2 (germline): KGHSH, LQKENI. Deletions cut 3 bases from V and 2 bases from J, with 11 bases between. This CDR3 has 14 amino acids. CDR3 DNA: TGTGCCAGCTCACCTCGAGGAGGGCCCTACGAGCAGTACTTC. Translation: CASSPRGGPYEQYF. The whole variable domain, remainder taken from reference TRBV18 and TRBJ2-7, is NAGVMQNPRHLVRRRGQEARLRCSPMKGHSHVYWYRQLPEEGLKFMVYLQKENIIDESGMPKERFSAEFPKEGPSILRIQQVVRGDSAAYFCASSPRGGPYEQYFGPGTRLTVT.

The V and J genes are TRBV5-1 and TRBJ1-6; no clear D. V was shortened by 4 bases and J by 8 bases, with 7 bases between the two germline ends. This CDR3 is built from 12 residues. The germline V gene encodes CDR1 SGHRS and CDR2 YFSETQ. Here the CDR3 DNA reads TGCGCCAGCAGCCCTAACTATTCACCCCTCCACTTT. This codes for CASSPNYSPLHF.

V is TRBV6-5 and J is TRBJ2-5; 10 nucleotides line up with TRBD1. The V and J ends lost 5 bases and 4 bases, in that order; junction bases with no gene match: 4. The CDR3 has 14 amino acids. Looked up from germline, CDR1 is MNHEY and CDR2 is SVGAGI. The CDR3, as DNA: TGTGCCAGCAGTCCTGACAGGGGGCTAGAGACCCAGTACTTC. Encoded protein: CASSPDRGLETQYF.

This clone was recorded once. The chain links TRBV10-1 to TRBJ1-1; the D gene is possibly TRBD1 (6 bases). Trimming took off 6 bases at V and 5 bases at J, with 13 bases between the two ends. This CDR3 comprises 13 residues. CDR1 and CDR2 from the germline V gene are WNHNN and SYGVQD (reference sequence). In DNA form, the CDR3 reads TGCGCCAGCAGCGGGACAATTTTGACTGAAGCTTTCTTT. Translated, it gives CASSGTILTEAFF.

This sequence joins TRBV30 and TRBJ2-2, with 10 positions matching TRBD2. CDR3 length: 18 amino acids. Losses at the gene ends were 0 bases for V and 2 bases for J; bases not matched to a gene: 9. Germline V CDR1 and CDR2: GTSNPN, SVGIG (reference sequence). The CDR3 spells CAWSVTRGLAVNTGELFF. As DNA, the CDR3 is TGTGCCTGGAGTGTAACTCGAGGACTAGCGGTAAACACCGGGGAGCTGTTTTTT.

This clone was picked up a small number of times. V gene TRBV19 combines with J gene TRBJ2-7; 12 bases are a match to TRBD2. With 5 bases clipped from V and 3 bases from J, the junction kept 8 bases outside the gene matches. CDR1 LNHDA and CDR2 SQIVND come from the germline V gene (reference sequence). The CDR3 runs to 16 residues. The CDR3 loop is CASSVTLAGGGYEQYF. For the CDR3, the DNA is TGTGCCAGTAGTGTAACACTAGCGGGAGGAGGCTACGAGCAGTACTTC. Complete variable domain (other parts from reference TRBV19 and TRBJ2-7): DGGITQSPKYLFRKEGQNVTLSCEQNLNHDAMYWYRQDPGQGLRLIYYSQIVNDFQKGDIAEGYSVSREKKESFPLTVTSAQKNPTAFYLCASSVTLAGGGYEQYFGPGTRLTVT.

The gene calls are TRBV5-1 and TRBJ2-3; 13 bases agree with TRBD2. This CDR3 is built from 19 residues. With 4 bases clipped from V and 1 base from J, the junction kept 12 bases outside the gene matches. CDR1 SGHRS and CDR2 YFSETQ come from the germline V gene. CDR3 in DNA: TGCGCCAGCAGCCGATCCGGGACTAGCGGGGAGCGCGGCACAGATACGCAGTATTTT. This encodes CASSRSGTSGERGTDTQYF.

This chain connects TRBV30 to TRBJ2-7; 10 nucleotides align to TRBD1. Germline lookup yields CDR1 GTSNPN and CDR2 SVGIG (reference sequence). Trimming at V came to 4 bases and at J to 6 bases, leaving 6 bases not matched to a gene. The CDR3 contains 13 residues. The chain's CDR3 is CAWNRDRGAEQYF. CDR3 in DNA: TGTGCCTGGAACCGGGACAGGGGAGCCGAGCAGTACTTC.

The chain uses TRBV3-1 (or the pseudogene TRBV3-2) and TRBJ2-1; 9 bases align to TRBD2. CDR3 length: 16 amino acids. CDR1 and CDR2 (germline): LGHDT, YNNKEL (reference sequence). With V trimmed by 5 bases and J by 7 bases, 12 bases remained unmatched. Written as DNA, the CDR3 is TGTGCCAGCAGCTCAGGGGAACTAGCGGGTGGGAATGAGCAGTTCTTC. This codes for CASSSGELAGGNEQFF.

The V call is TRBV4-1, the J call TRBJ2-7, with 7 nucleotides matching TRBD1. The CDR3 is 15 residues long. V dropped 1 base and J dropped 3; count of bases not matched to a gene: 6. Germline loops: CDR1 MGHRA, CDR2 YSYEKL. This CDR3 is CASSQGGQSFYEQYF. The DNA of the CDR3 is TGCGCCAGCAGCCAAGGGGGACAGTCGTTCTACGAGCAGTACTTC.

The CDR3 bases are TGTGCCAGCAGTTTTGTGAGCGGGAGCCGGGGGCAAGAGACCCAGTACTTC. Its translation is CASSFVSGSRGQETQYF. The V and J genes are TRBV28 and TRBJ2-5; 8 bases agree with TRBD2. Germline CDR1 and CDR2: MDHEN and SYDVKM. The junction had 11 bases not matched to a gene; V was cut back by 3 bases and J by 2 bases. This CDR3 comprises 17 residues.

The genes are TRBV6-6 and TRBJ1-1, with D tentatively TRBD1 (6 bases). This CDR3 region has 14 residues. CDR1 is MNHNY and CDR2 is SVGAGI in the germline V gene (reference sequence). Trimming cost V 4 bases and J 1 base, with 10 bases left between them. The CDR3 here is CASSLWTENTEAFF. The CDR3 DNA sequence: TGTGCCAGCAGTTTATGGACAGAGAACACTGAAGCTTTCTTT.

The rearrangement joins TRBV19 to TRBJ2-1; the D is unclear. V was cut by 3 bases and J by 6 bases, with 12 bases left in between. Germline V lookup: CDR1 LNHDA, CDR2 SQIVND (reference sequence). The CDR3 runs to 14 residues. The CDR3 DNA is TGTGCCAGTAGTATCCCCACTACTCCCAATGAGCAGTTCTTC. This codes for CASSIPTTPNEQFF.

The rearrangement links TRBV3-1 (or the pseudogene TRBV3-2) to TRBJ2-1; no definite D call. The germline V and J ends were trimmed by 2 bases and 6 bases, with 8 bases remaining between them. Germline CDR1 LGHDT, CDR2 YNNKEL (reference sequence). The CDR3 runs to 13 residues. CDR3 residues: CASSQRRSNEQFF. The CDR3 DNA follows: TGTGCCAGCAGCCAACGAAGGAGCAATGAGCAGTTCTTC.